The clone carrying this T cell receptor (beta chain) was detected many times. Its antigen is not identified. The data derive from a study of post-analysis software for immune sequencing data. Across the study: There were relapsing-remitting, secondary progressive and progressive-relapsing multiple sclerosis among the disease courses included.

Study outcomes and limitations: A few TRBV segments appeared more often in patients than in controls, and TRBV5-6, TRBV5-1 and TRBV20-1 were among these.

Germline-derived CDR1 and CDR2 are ENHRY and SYGVKD. V lost 6 bases to trimming and J lost 3 bases; unmatched junction nucleotides: 7. This CDR3 is built from 14 residues. TCR beta libraries were prepared from cDNA with unique molecular identifiers. Input of roughly 0.9 to 11 million T cells yielded about half a million cDNA molecules. TCRdb re-analysed the PCR reads in MiXCR, keeping a single row per CDR3 protein. The sample records approximately 180,000 distinct CDR3 sequences, roughly 30% being singletons. The chain has TRBV10-3 and TRBJ2-7, with TRBD1 matching over 8 bases. Sequencing was performed on blood. This clonotype was obtained from a girl aged 10-17 years with multiple sclerosis. CDR3 DNA sequence: TGTGCCATCAGGGCCGGACAGGGTAGCTACGAGCAGTACTTC. This encodes CAIRAGQGSYEQYF.